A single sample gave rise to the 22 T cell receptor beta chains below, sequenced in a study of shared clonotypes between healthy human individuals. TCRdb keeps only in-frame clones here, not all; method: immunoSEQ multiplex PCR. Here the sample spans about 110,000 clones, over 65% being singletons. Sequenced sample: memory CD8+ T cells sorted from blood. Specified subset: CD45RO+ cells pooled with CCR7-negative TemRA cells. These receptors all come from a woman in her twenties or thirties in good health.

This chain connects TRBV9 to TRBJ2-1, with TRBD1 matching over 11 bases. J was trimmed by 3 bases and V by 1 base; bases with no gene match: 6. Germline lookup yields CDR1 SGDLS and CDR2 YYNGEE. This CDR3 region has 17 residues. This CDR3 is CASSVLAGQGGYNEQFF. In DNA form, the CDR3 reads TGTGCCAGCAGCGTACTTGCGGGACAGGGGGGCTACAATGAGCAGTTCTTC. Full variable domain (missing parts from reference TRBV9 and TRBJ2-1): DSGVTQTPKHLITATGQRVTLRCSPRSGDLSVYWYQQSLDQGLQFLIQYYNGEERAKGNILERFSAQQFPDLHSELNLSSLELGDSALYFCASSVLAGQGGYNEQFFGPGTRLTVL.

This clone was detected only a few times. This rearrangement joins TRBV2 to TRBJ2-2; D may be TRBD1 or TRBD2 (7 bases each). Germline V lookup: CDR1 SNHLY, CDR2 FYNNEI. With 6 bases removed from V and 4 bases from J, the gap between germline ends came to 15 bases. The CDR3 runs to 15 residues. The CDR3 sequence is CASSQGGTRTGELFF. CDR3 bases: TGTGCCAGCAGCCAGGGGGGGACCCGCACCGGGGAGCTGTTTTTT.

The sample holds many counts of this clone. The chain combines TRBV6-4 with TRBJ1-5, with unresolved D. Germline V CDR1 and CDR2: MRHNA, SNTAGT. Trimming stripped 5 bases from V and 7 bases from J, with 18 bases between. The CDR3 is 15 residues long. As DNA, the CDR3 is TGTGCCAGCAGTCCTGGTGAACTGGGCGGCCAGCCCCAGCATTTT. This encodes CASSPGELGGQPQHF.

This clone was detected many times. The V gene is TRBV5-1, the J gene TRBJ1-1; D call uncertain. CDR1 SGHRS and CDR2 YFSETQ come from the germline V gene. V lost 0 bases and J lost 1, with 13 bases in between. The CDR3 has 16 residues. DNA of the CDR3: TGCGCCAGCAGCTTGGGTCGTTCCGGAACGAACACTGAAGCTTTCTTT. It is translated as CASSLGRSGTNTEAFF.

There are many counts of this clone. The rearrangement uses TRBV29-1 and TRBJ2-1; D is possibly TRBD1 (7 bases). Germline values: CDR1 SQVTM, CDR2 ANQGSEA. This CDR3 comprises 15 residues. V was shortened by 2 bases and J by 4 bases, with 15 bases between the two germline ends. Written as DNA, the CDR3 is TGCAGCGTTGAAAGGGGGGACAGACAGTACAATGAGCAGTTCTTC. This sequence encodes CSVERGDRQYNEQFF.

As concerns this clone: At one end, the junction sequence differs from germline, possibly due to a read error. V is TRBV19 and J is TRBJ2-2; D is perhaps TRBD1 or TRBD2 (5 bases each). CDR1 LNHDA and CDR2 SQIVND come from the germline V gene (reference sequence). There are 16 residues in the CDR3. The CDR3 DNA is TGTGCCGGTAGTCAAATCGAGACCTGGGACGCCGAGGAGCTGTTTTTT. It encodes CAGSQIETWDAEELFF.

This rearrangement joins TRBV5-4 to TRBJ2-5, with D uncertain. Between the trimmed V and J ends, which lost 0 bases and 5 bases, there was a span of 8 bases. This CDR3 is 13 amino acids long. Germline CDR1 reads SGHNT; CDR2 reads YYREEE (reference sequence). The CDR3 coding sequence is TGTGCCAGCAGCTTGGAGAGGAGCGAGACCCAGTACTTC. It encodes CASSLERSETQYF. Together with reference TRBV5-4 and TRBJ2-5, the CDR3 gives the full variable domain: ETGVTQSPTHLIKTRGQQVTLRCSSQSGHNTVSWYQQALGQGPQFIFQYYREEENGRGNFPPRFSGLQFPNYSSELNVNALELDDSALYLCASSLERSETQYFGPGTRLLVL.

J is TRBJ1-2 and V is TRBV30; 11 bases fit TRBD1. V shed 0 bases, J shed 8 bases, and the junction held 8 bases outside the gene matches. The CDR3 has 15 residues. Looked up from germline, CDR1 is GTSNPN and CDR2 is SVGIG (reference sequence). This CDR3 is CAWSVLGQGARGYTF. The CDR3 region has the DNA TGTGCCTGGAGTGTACTTGGACAGGGGGCGCGAGGCTACACCTTC.

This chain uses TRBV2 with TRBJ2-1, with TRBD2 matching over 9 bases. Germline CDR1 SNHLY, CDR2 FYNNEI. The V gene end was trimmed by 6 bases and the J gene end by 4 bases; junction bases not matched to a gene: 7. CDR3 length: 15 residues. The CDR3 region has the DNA TGTGCCAGCAGAGGACCGGGACTAGCTTACAATGAGCAGTTCTTC. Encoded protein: CASRGPGLAYNEQFF. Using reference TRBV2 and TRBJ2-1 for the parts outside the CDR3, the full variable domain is EPEVTQTPSHQVTQMGQEVILRCVPISNHLYFYWYRQILGQKVEFLVSFYNNEISEKSEIFDDQFSVERPDGSNFTLKIRSTKLEDSAMYFCASRGPGLAYNEQFFGPGTRLTVL.

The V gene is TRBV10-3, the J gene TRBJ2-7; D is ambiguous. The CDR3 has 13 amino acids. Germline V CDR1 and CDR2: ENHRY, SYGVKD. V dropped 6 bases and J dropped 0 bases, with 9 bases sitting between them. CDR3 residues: CAIRPRISYEQYF. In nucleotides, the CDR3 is TGTGCCATCAGGCCCAGAATCTCCTACGAGCAGTACTTC.

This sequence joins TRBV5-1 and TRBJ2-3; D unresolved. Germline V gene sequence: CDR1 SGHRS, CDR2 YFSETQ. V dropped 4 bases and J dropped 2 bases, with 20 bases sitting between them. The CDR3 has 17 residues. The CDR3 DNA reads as TGCGCCAGCAGCCTTGTTGGGTACCAGACTGTCACAGATACGCAGTATTTT. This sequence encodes CASSLVGYQTVTDTQYF.

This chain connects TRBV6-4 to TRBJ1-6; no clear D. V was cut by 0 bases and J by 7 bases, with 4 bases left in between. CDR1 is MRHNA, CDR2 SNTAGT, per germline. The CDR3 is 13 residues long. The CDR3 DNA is TGTGCCAGCAGTGACTCGGACAATTCACCCCTCCACTTT. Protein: CASSDSDNSPLHF.

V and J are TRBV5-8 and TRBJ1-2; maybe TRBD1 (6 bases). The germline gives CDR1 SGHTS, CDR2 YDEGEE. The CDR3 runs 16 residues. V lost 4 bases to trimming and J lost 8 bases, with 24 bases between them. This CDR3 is CASSPRIPRGYTGYTF. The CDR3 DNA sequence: TGTGCCAGCAGCCCGCGGATACCCAGGGGATATACCGGCTACACCTTC.

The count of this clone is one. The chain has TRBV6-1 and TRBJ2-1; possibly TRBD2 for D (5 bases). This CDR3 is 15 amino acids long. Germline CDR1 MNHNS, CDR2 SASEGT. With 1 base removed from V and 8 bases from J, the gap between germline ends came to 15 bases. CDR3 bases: TGTGCCAGCAGTGAAGGGACTTTCATCCGAGATGAGCAGTTCTTC. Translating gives CASSEGTFIRDEQFF.

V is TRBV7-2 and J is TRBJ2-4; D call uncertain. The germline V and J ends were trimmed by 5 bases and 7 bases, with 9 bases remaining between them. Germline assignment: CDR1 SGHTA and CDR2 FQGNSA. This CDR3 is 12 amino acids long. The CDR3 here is CASSPAPNIQYF. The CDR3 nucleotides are TGTGCCAGCAGCCCCGCGCCGAACATTCAGTACTTC. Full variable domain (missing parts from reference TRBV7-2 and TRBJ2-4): GAGVSQSPSNKVTEKGKDVELRCDPISGHTALYWYRQSLGQGLEFLIYFQGNSAPDKSGLPSDRFSAERTGGSVSTLTIQRTQQEDSAVYLCASSPAPNIQYFGAGTRLSVL.

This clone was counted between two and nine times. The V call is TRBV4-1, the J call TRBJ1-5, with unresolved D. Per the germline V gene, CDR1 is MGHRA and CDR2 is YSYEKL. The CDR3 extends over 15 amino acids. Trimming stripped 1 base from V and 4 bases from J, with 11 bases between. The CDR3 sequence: CASSQGTLGNQPQHF. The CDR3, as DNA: TGCGCCAGCAGCCAAGGGACCCTAGGGAATCAGCCCCAGCATTTT.

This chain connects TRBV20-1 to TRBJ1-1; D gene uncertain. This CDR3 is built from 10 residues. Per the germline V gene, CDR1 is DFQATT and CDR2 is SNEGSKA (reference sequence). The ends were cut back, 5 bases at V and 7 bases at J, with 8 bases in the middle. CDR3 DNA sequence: TGCAGTGCTCGGCAGGTTGAAGCTTTCTTT. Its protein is CSARQVEAFF.

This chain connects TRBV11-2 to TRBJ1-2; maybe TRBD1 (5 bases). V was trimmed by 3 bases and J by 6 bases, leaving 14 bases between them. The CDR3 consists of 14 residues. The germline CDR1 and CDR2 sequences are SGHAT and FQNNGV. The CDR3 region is CASSFMGGGDGYTF. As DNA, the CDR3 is TGTGCCAGCAGCTTTATGGGGGGTGGTGATGGCTACACCTTC.

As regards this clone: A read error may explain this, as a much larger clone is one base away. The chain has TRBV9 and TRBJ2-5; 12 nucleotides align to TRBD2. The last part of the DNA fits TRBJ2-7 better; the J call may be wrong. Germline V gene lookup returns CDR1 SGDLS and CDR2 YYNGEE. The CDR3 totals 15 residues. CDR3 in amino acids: CASSETSGSSYEQYF. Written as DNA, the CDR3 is TGTGCCAGCAGCGAGACTAGCGGGAGCTCCTACGAGCAGTACTTC.

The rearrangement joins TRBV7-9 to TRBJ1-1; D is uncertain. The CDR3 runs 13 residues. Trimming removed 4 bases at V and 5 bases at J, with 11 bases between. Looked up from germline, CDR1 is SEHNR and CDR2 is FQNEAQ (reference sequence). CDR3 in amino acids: CASSSREGTEAFF. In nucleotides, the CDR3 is TGTGCCAGCAGCTCCCGGGAAGGGACTGAAGCTTTCTTT.

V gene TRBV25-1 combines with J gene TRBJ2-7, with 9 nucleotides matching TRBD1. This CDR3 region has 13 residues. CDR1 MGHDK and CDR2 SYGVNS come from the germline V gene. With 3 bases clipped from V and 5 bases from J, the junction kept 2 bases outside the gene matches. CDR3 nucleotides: TGTGCCAGCAGTGACAGGGACAGGGACGAGCAGTACTTC. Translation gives CASSDRDRDEQYF.

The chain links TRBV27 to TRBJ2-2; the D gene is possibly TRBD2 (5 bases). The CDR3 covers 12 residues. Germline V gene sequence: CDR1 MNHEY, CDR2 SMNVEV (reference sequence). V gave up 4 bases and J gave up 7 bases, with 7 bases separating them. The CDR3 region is CASSSLGGELFF. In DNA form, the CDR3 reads TGTGCCAGCAGTTCACTAGGCGGGGAGCTGTTTTTT.